The T cell receptor beta chain described here comes from a study of blood T cell repertoires in COVID-19. Whole-study context: Sources were T cells, B-cell-depleted T cells, or PBMCs; the material itself was cDNA or gDNA.

This clone has a handful of counts. Authors' data handling: Reference gene primer amplification gave estimated nucleated cell counts. Repertoires were generated with immunoSEQ multiplex PCR, while TCRdb's copy carries only in-frame clones and drops some. D and trimming come from the DNA, and the V and J calls and clone size come from that table. This sample has about 54,000 clones, with approximately 90% found just once. Per germline, CDR1 SGDLS and CDR2 YYNGEE. The V end was cut by 0 bases, the J end by 10 bases, with 11 bases between. The CDR3 is made up of 14 amino acids. This clonotype was obtained from a man aged 50 or older with acute or convalescent COVID-19. The chain uses TRBV9 and TRBJ1-6, with D perhaps matching TRBD1 (5 bases). The specimen sequenced was peripheral blood. In DNA, the CDR3 is TGTGCCAGCAGCGTAGGTGGGGGGATCTCACCCCTCCACTTT. This codes for CASSVGGGISPLHF.